Only one count was recorded for the clone carrying this TCR beta chain. Its antigen is still unknown. The data belong to a study of cytomegalovirus exposure and HLA in healthy donors. General observations from the study: Usually a TCR sequence was rare, but some public TCRs were found in many donors. Subsequent analysis showed first-cohort TCR clusters tending to co-occur in more than 95 validation repertoires. In vitro confirmation showed three CMV-associated chains to be CMV antigen specific.

Profiled with immunoSEQ multiplex PCR; TCRdb holds only in-frame clones, not every one. The sample records 200,000 to 250,000 clones, over 70% being singletons. V was cut by 6 bases and J by 7 bases, with 6 bases left in between. The CDR3 covers 11 residues. CDR1 MGHDK and CDR2 SYGVNS come from the germline V gene. Sequencing was performed on PBMCs. The TCR originated in a woman in her 30s in good health and CMV-seropositive. The chain carries TRBV25-1 and TRBJ2-2; D is ambiguous. The CDR3 DNA reads TGTGCCAGCAGATGGAACGGGGAGCTGTTTTTT. The encoded protein is CASRWNGELFF.